This T cell receptor beta chain was observed in a study of brain metastases from non-small cell lung cancer. TCRdb's copy holds only in-frame clones and misses some; the assay was immunoSEQ multiplex PCR. This table has 15,000 or so clones, approximately 83% appearing once. Germline V gene data show CDR1 as GTSNPN and CDR2 as SVGIG (reference sequence). V was pared by 6 bases and J by 8 bases, with 16 bases between. The CDR3 is made up of 12 amino acids. The sequence was collected from a donor at least 40 years old with non-small cell lung cancer. Input material: primary lung tumor tissue. The chain uses TRBV30 and TRBJ1-2; TRBD1 might be the D (6 bases). The CDR3 here is CACAPGGWGYTF. As DNA, the CDR3 is TGTGCCTGTGCACCGGGGGGCTGGGGCTACACCTTC.